The 25 T cell receptor beta chains below all came from one sample that was sequenced in a study of blood T cell repertoires in COVID-19. Sequenced by immunoSEQ multiplex PCR; TCRdb stores in-frame clones only, minus some. Among more than 200,000 clones listed, 70% to 90% were seen once. Sequencing was carried out using PBMCs or T cells enriched from blood (not recorded which). Receptors were obtained from a woman aged 45 to 65 who had recovered from COVID-19.

The CDR3 sequence: CASKLPGQPNTGELFF. The CDR3 region has the DNA TGTGCCAGCAAATTACCGGGACAGCCTAACACCGGGGAGCTGTTTTTT. The rearrangement uses TRBV2 and TRBJ2-2; 7 bases are a match to TRBD1. This CDR3 contains 16 residues. Germline CDR1 reads SNHLY; CDR2 reads FYNNEI. Unmatched junction bases numbered 10, after V lost 7 bases and J lost 2 bases.

V is TRBV18 and J is TRBJ1-2; D is ambiguous. Germline V gene data show CDR1 as KGHSH and CDR2 as LQKENI. The CDR3 extends over 15 amino acids. Trimming took off 1 base at V and 4 bases at J, with 13 bases between the two ends. The CDR3 protein is CASSPLGSTSYGYTF. Here the CDR3 DNA reads TGTGCCAGCTCACCACTGGGGAGTACGTCCTATGGCTACACCTTC.

This clone was counted between two and nine times. The chain couples TRBV6-5 to TRBJ1-2; no reliable D call. Germline V gene lookup returns CDR1 MNHEY and CDR2 SVGAGI. Trimming took off 6 bases at V and 1 base at J, with 9 bases between the two ends. The CDR3 contains 13 residues. In DNA, the CDR3 is TGTGCCAGCAGCTTAGAGGATAACTATGGCTACACCTTC. Protein: CASSLEDNYGYTF.

The chain carries TRBV11-3 and TRBJ2-1; D is undetermined. Germline V lookup: CDR1 SGHNT, CDR2 YENEEA. There are 12 residues in the CDR3. V lost 0 bases to trimming and J lost 9 bases, with 6 bases between them. The CDR3 region has the DNA TGTGCCAGCAGCTTAGATATGAGTGAGCAGTTCTTC. Encoded protein: CASSLDMSEQFF.

The CDR3 here is CASIRGRSYNEQFF. CDR3 sequence (DNA): TGTGCCAGCATACGCGGGAGGTCCTACAATGAGCAGTTCTTC. The rearrangement uses TRBV6-5 and TRBJ2-1; TRBD2 aligns across 8 bases. Germline V gene data show CDR1 as MNHEY and CDR2 as SVGAGI. The CDR3 totals 14 residues. V shed 7 bases and J 1 base; nucleotides not matched to a gene: 3.

The V call is TRBV2, the J call TRBJ2-7; 7 nucleotides line up with TRBD1. Germline CDR1 SNHLY, CDR2 FYNNEI. V lost 6 bases and J lost 6; bases outside the gene matches: 8. The CDR3 runs 13 residues. This CDR3 reads CASSGDRGIEQYF. The CDR3 coding sequence is TGTGCCAGCAGCGGGGACAGAGGGATCGAGCAGTACTTC.

The chain recombines TRBV15 with TRBJ2-3; 11 bases fit TRBD1. The germline gives CDR1 LNHNV, CDR2 YYDKDF (reference sequence). The CDR3 has 16 residues. V was clipped by 4 bases and J by 5 bases; unmatched bases: 8. In DNA, the CDR3 is TGTGCCACCAGCAAGCTTGGGACAGGGGGGAGAGATACGCAGTATTTT. This sequence encodes CATSKLGTGGRDTQYF.

The V call is TRBV11-2, the J call TRBJ2-3; 7 bases align to TRBD1. This CDR3 is built from 14 residues. CDR1 is SGHAT, CDR2 FQNNGV, per germline. Losses at the gene ends were 4 bases for V and 2 bases for J; bases not matched to a gene: 3. CDR3 residues: CASSSGTDTDTQYF. The CDR3 DNA is TGTGCCAGCAGCTCCGGGACAGACACAGATACGCAGTATTTT.

This clone has more than one count but fewer than ten. This chain uses TRBV5-1 with TRBJ1-1, with D uncertain. Germline V gives CDR1 SGHRS, CDR2 YFSETQ. The CDR3 runs to 14 residues. Trimming stripped 0 bases from V and 11 bases from J, with 17 bases between. CDR3 nucleotide sequence: TGCGCCAGCAGCTTGGTGGGTGCCCAGGCCAGGGCTTTCTTT. Translation: CASSLVGAQARAFF.

V gene TRBV29-1 combines with J gene TRBJ1-2, with D unresolved. The CDR3 runs to 12 residues. V was shortened by 7 bases and J by 8 bases, with 17 bases between the two germline ends. Germline CDR1 reads SQVTM; CDR2 reads ANQGSEA. The CDR3 loop reads CSETGRPEGYTF. The CDR3 bases are TGCAGCGAAACCGGTCGTCCGGAGGGCTACACCTTC.

As to this clone: The CDR3 carries no conserved terminal phenylalanine or tryptophan, so it likely arises from a read error. No DNA is shown, since the ends of the CDR3 on it are uncertain; the CDR3 is the one TCRdb lists. The chain has TRBV7-2 and TRBJ1-3; the listed D gene, TRBD1, was not tested against the DNA. Germline CDR1 and CDR2: SGHTA and FQGNSA. With termini counted, the CDR3 has 15 amino acids. The chain's CDR3 is CASSLAPGPRDSIFC.

The rearrangement uses TRBV10-3 and TRBJ2-3, with 7 bases identical to TRBD2. CDR1 is ENHRY and CDR2 is SYGVKD in the germline V gene. V lost 10 bases, J lost 5 bases, and 15 bases stayed unmatched. The CDR3 is 15 amino acids. CDR3 bases: TGTGCCACCCGCAAGGGGCGGGAGCAAGTAGATACGCAGTATTTT. As protein: CATRKGREQVDTQYF.

This chain links TRBV13 with TRBJ1-4, with D tentatively TRBD1 (6 bases). Between the trimmed V and J ends, which lost 4 bases and 8 bases, there was a span of 17 bases. From germline, CDR1 is PRHDT and CDR2 FYEKMQ (reference sequence). This CDR3 has 15 residues. CDR3: CASSSRQASGEKLFF. CDR3 in DNA: TGTGCCAGCAGCTCAAGACAGGCCTCCGGAGAAAAACTGTTTTTT.

The chain is built from TRBV2 and TRBJ2-5; 7 positions agree with TRBD2. The CDR3 has 14 residues. The germline V gene encodes CDR1 SNHLY and CDR2 FYNNEI. V was pared by 8 bases and J by 5 bases, with 11 bases of the junction left unmatched. The CDR3 nucleotides are TGTGCCAGCCGAGAATTCGCGGGAGTGGAGACCCAGTACTTC. Its translation is CASREFAGVETQYF. The variable domain in full, completed from reference TRBV2 and TRBJ2-5, reads EPEVTQTPSHQVTQMGQEVILRCVPISNHLYFYWYRQILGQKVEFLVSFYNNEISEKSEIFDDQFSVERPDGSNFTLKIRSTKLEDSAMYFCASREFAGVETQYFGPGTRLLVL.

This chain uses TRBV4-1 with TRBJ2-1; TRBD1 matches 10 bases. Per the germline V gene, CDR1 is MGHRA and CDR2 is YSYEKL. The V gene end was trimmed by 2 bases and the J gene end by 8 bases; junction bases not matched to a gene: 6. The CDR3 has 15 amino acids. The CDR3 DNA sequence: TGCGCCAGCAGCCAAAGGACAGGGGGGAACTATGAGCAGTTCTTC. It specifies CASSQRTGGNYEQFF.

This clone was seen only a few times. The V call is TRBV27, the J call TRBJ1-5; D gene ambiguous. The CDR3 spans 16 residues. The germline gives CDR1 MNHEY, CDR2 SMNVEV (reference sequence). V lost 1 base and J 2 bases, leaving 12 bases between the germline ends. The CDR3 protein is CASSLLGGFGNQPQHF. The CDR3 bases are TGTGCCAGCAGTTTATTAGGAGGGTTTGGCAATCAGCCCCAGCATTTT.

This clone was found once. The V and J genes are TRBV7-8 and TRBJ1-1; D perhaps matches TRBD1 (5 bases). The CDR3 covers 16 residues. From germline, CDR1 is SGHVS and CDR2 FQNEAQ. The germline V and J ends were trimmed by 1 base and 0 bases, with 12 bases remaining between them. Here the CDR3 DNA reads TGTGCCAGCAGCTTAGGGGTGGGGGAGGTGAACACTGAAGCTTTCTTT. Amino acids: CASSLGVGEVNTEAFF.

The rearrangement links TRBV30 to TRBJ1-5, with D possibly TRBD1 on 5 matching bases. The CDR3 is made up of 12 amino acids. CDR1 and CDR2 from the germline V gene are GTSNPN and SVGIG (reference sequence). Trimming took 3 bases from V and 6 from J, leaving 9 bases between them. The CDR3 here is CAWRQGSQPQHF. CDR3 DNA sequence: TGTGCCTGGAGGCAGGGCAGTCAGCCCCAGCATTTT.

This chain links TRBV19 with TRBJ1-4; D remains unclear. The CDR3 has 20 amino acids. From germline, CDR1 is LNHDA and CDR2 SQIVND (reference sequence). Between the trimmed V and J ends, which lost 7 bases and 1 base, there was a span of 28 bases. The CDR3 sequence: CASTTGSLQSWIRTNEKLFF. The DNA of the CDR3 is TGTGCCAGTACCACCGGGAGCCTCCAGTCATGGATCCGAACTAATGAAAAACTGTTTTTT.

This chain joins TRBV30 and TRBJ1-1, with 7 positions matching TRBD1. With 1 base clipped from V and 0 bases from J, the junction kept 2 bases outside the gene matches. The CDR3 is 14 amino acids. Germline loops: CDR1 GTSNPN, CDR2 SVGIG (reference sequence). The CDR3 loop is CAWSAGQMNTEAFF. CDR3 DNA sequence: TGTGCCTGGAGTGCGGGACAGATGAACACTGAAGCTTTCTTT.

This clone is a singleton in its sample. The chain uses TRBV19 and TRBJ2-5, with 11 nucleotides matching TRBD2. The CDR3 contains 14 residues. Germline trimming cut 6 bases from V and 4 bases from J; bases unmatched to any gene: 4. From germline, CDR1 is LNHDA and CDR2 SQIVND (reference sequence). The CDR3 bases are TGTGCCAGTAGGCAAACTAGCGGGAGAGAGACCCAGTACTTC. Translation: CASRQTSGRETQYF.

This chain connects TRBV5-1 to TRBJ2-7; D is unresolved. Per germline, CDR1 SGHRS and CDR2 YFSETQ. This CDR3 is built from 13 residues. Trimming removed 1 base at V and 0 bases at J, with 5 bases between. This CDR3 is CASSLYSSYEQYF. CDR3 in DNA: TGCGCCAGCAGCTTGTACAGCTCCTACGAGCAGTACTTC.

This clone was seen a few times. The J gene is TRBJ1-3, the V gene TRBV19; TRBD1 is a possible D gene (6 bases). The germline V and J ends were trimmed by 9 bases and 0 bases, with 15 bases remaining between them. The CDR3 extends over 15 amino acids. CDR1 and CDR2 from the germline V gene are LNHDA and SQIVND (reference sequence). The CDR3 DNA reads as TGTGCCAGCCGGGACACGAACTTCTCTGGAAACACCATATATTTT. It is translated as CASRDTNFSGNTIYF.

This chain joins TRBV10-3 and TRBJ2-2, with D perhaps matching TRBD2 (5 bases). The germline V and J ends were trimmed by 0 bases and 7 bases, with 15 bases remaining between them. The germline V gene has CDR1 ENHRY and CDR2 SYGVKD. This CDR3 spans 16 amino acids. The CDR3 region has the DNA TGTGCCATCAGTGAGTCGGTCGGAGGCGCCTACGGGGAGCTGTTTTTT. It encodes CAISESVGGAYGELFF.

V is TRBV28 and J is TRBJ2-5, with TRBD2 as a possible D gene (5 bases). The ends were cut back, 1 base at V and 5 bases at J, with 14 bases in the middle. The CDR3 length is 15 residues. Germline V gives CDR1 MDHEN, CDR2 SYDVKM. The CDR3, as DNA: TGTGCCAGCAGTTTATTCTTTCCGGGAAGGGAGACCCAGTACTTC. Residues: CASSLFFPGRETQYF.